A selection of T cell receptor beta chains follows, all from one sample in a study of monozygotic twins with cystic fibrosis. Using immunoSEQ multiplex PCR, the repertoire was profiled, and TCRdb retains in-frame clones only, with some absent. The data hold around 9,800 clones, with 91% observed a single time. Specimen: blood. The origin of the receptors is a boy younger than 10 with cystic fibrosis. The CDR3 runs from the conserved cysteine through the conserved F or W. The order of the fields is CDR3 length, V gene, D gene, clone size, J gene, CDR3 DNA, CDR3 protein. D genes are given only for firm matches. A row's size may be missing; if present it is once, few, many or a size class.

>14|TRBV5-1|NA|NA|TRBJ2-3
TGCGCCAGCAGCCCAGTTACTAGCACAGATACGCAGTATTTT
CASSPVTSTDTQYF
>12|TRBV7-2|NA|NA|TRBJ2-2
TGTGCCAGCAGCTTGGCCCCCGGGGAGCTGTTTTTT
CASSLAPGELFF
>14|TRBV5-5|NA|NA|TRBJ1-1
TGTGCCAGCAGCTTGGTGGGACGAGGTAGTCAGGCTTTCTTT
CASSLVGRGSQAFF
>13|TRBV7-2|NA|NA|TRBJ2-1
TGTGCCAGCAGCTTAGACAGAAACAATGAGCAGTTCTTC
CASSLDRNNEQFF
>15|TRBV19|NA|NA|TRBJ2-4
TGTGCCAGTACCAATGGGGACCTCGGGGCAAACATTCAGTACTTC
CASTNGDLGANIQYF
>13|TRBV5-1|NA|once|TRBJ1-2
TGCGCCAGCAGCTGGGAGACGGACTATGGCTACACCTTC
CASSWETDYGYTF
>12|TRBV30|NA|NA|TRBJ2-7
TGTGCCTGGAGCCGGACAGTCTACGAGCAGTACTTC
CAWSRTVYEQYF
>15|TRBV4-2|NA|NA|TRBJ2-1
TGTGCCAGCAGCCAAGTGACAGCTTACTACAATGAGCAGTTCTTC
CASSQVTAYYNEQFF
>13|TRBV27|NA|NA|TRBJ2-5
TGTGCCAGCAGTAAAGGACTGCCGGAGACCCAGTACTTC
CASSKGLPETQYF
>15|TRBV19|TRBD1|NA|TRBJ1-5
TGTGCCAGTAGTAGGGGACAGGGGGAGGTTCAGCCCCAGCATTTT
CASSRGQGEVQPQHF
>14|TRBV30|NA|NA|TRBJ1-6
TGTGCCTGGAGTGTATCCGGGAGAAATTCACCCCTCCACTTT
CAWSVSGRNSPLHF
>13|TRBV10-3|NA|NA|TRBJ1-5
TGTGCCATCAGTGAGAGGGGGAATCAGCCCCAGCATTTT
CAISERGNQPQHF
>15|TRBV15|TRBD2|NA|TRBJ2-5
TGTGCCACCAGAAAAAACTTAGGACTAGCGGACTCCCAGTACTTC
CATRKNLGLADSQYF
>15|TRBV7-2|NA|NA|TRBJ2-1
TGTGCCAGCAGCTTAAGACCCGCCCCCTACAATGAGCAGTTCTTC
CASSLRPAPYNEQFF
>12|TRBV7-2|NA|NA|TRBJ1-2
TGTGCCAGCAGCTCCCCCTGGAGTGGCTACACCTTC
CASSSPWSGYTF
>14|TRBV5-6|NA|NA|TRBJ2-2
TGTGCCAGCAGCTTTATGGCAGTCTACGGGGAGCTGTTTTTT
CASSFMAVYGELFF
>20|TRBV6-4|TRBD2|NA|TRBJ2-1
TGTGCCAGCAGTGACCCGCGGGATAGCGGGGGGGCAAGGTCCTACAATGAGCAGTTCTTC
CASSDPRDSGGARSYNEQFF
>15|TRBV7-2|TRBD1|NA|TRBJ1-2
TGTGCCAGCAGCTTAACGAGACAGGGGGTATCTGGCTACACCTTC
CASSLTRQGVSGYTF
>11|TRBV9|NA|NA|TRBJ2-7
TGTGCCAGCAGCCCTATAGACGAGCAGTACTTC
CASSPIDEQYF
>14|TRBV7-2|NA|NA|TRBJ1-2
TGTGCCAGCAGCTTAGATAACAATAACTATGGCTACACCTTC
CASSLDNNNYGYTF
>15|TRBV2|NA|NA|TRBJ1-6
TGTGCCAGCAGTGCTTTCACAGGGTGGGATTCACCCCTCCACTTT
CASSAFTGWDSPLHF
>13|TRBV7-2|NA|once|TRBJ1-2
TGTGCCAGCAGCTGGAAAGCTAACTATGGCTACACCTTC
CASSWKANYGYTF
>16|TRBV4-3|TRBD1|NA|TRBJ1-2
TGCGCCAGCAGCCAGGTTCGGGGGACAGGGGGCTTTGGCTACACCTTC
CASSQVRGTGGFGYTF
>17|TRBV10-2|NA|NA|TRBJ1-5
TGCGCCAGCAGCCCAAGAGCCGGGACACTCAAAGATCAGCCCCAGCATTTT
CASSPRAGTLKDQPQHF
>18|TRBV27|TRBD1|NA|TRBJ1-4
TGTGCCAGCAGTTTTCGGATACGACAGGGGCCGATACGTGAAAAACTGTTTTTT
CASSFRIRQGPIREKLFF
>14|TRBV7-2|NA|NA|TRBJ2-5
TGTGCCAGCAGCTTAGCACGGGGGCAAGAGACCCAGTACTTC
CASSLARGQETQYF